These T cell receptor beta chains were read from a single sample in a study of T cell repertoires in cytomegalovirus infection. TCRdb reprocessed the reads via MiXCR and lists one record per CDR3 protein. The table includes under 850,000 distinct CDR3 sequences, 35% detected once. Sequencing input: PBMCs. The receptors derive from a human donor in good health (CMV status not recorded). Some clones in this sample may be carry-over from other donors' samples. CDR3s include the opening cysteine and the closing phenylalanine or tryptophan. A D gene is named only where the DNA matches it firmly. Not every row has a clone size; where given, it reads once, few, many or a size class.

d_call,clone_size,v_call,j_call,cdr3_aa,cdr3_nt
TRBD1,few,TRBV19,TRBJ1-5,CASSPGQGVVPQHF,TGTGCCAGTAGTCCAGGACAGGGTGTCGTGCCCCAGCATTTT
TRBD2,few,TRBV11-2,TRBJ2-2,CASSWTSGSAGELFF,TGTGCCAGCAGCTGGACTAGCGGGAGTGCCGGGGAGCTGTTTTTT
-,-,TRBV27,TRBJ1-4,CASSFTPGATNEKLFF,TGTGCCAGCAGTTTTACCCCCGGCGCAACTAATGAAAAACTGTTTTTT
-,-,TRBV19,TRBJ2-2,CASNYRSTGELFF,TGTGCCAGTAACTACAGAAGCACCGGGGAGCTGTTTTTT
-,-,TRBV28,TRBJ2-3,CASSLLVREPTDTQYF,TGTGCCAGCAGTTTATTAGTCAGGGAACCCACAGATACGCAGTATTTT
-,-,TRBV30,TRBJ2-3,CAWSVSGSTDTQYF,TGTGCCTGGAGTGTGTCAGGTAGCACAGATACGCAGTATTTT
-,few,TRBV5-1,TRBJ2-1,CASSFTPRSYNEQFF,TGCGCCAGCAGCTTTACGCCCCGCTCCTACAATGAGCAGTTCTTC
TRBD1,many,TRBV7-9,TRBJ1-4,CASSFAPGTVEKLFF,TGTGCCAGCAGCTTTGCGCCCGGGACAGTTGAAAAACTGTTTTTT
-,-,TRBV20-1,TRBJ1-5,CSATQQPREPQHF,TGCAGTGCTACACAACAGCCTCGGGAGCCCCAGCATTTT
-,few,TRBV7-9,TRBJ1-4,CASSPGTGEKLFF,TGTGCCAGCAGCCCAGGAACGGGGGAAAAACTGTTTTTT
-,few,TRBV20-1,TRBJ1-5,CSAWRGVGNQPQHF,TGCAGTGCTTGGAGGGGGGTGGGCAATCAGCCCCAGCATTTT
TRBD1,-,TRBV7-6,TRBJ1-4,CASSLVTHLRQGLNEKLFF,TGTGCCAGCAGCTTAGTAACCCACCTCCGACAGGGATTAAATGAAAAACTGTTTTTT
-,many,TRBV12-3/TRBV12-4,TRBJ1-1,CASSLGDVNTEAFF,TGTGCCAGCAGTTTAGGGGACGTGAACACTGAAGCTTTCTTT
-,many,TRBV28,TRBJ1-2,CASSRPPGTPFNYGYTF,TGTGCCAGCAGTCGCCCCCCCGGGACGCCTTTTAACTATGGCTACACCTTC
TRBD2,few,TRBV27,TRBJ2-2,CASSLSKGGGELFF,TGTGCCAGCAGTTTATCGAAGGGAGGGGGGGAGCTGTTTTTT
-,-,TRBV5-4,TRBJ1-1,CDSSLHRTNEAFF,TGTGACAGCAGCCTACACAGGACTAATGAAGCTTTCTTT
-,few,TRBV5-1,TRBJ1-1,CASSPLQGTLTEAFF,TGCGCCAGCAGCCCCCTACAGGGAACCCTCACTGAAGCTTTCTTT
-,many,TRBV28,TRBJ1-6,CASSFYLEDSPLHF,TGTGCCAGCAGTTTCTACTTAGAGGATTCACCCCTCCACTTT
TRBD1,-,TRBV7-6,TRBJ1-4,CASSDSTGGENEKLFF,TGTGCCAGCAGCGATTCAACAGGGGGCGAGAATGAAAAACTGTTTTTT
-,few,TRBV5-1,TRBJ1-5,CASRRTDNQPQHF,TGCGCCAGCAGGAGGACAGATAATCAGCCCCAGCATTTT
-,-,TRBV6-1,TRBJ1-1,CASGPWSWTEAFF,TGTGCCAGCGGTCCTTGGAGCTGGACTGAAGCTTTCTTT
TRBD2,-,TRBV20-1,TRBJ2-7,CSARDSRGRAREQYF,TGCAGTGCTAGAGATTCGCGCGGGAGGGCCAGAGAGCAGTACTTC
-,once,TRBV12-5,TRBJ2-2,CASGLVHTGADFPGELFF,TGTGCTAGTGGTTTGGTACACACGGGCGCGGACTTCCCCGGGGAGCTGTTTTTT
-,many,TRBV7-2,TRBJ2-6,CASSSPRGSTRSGANVLTF,TGTGCCAGCAGCTCTCCCCGGGGGTCAACCCGCTCTGGGGCCAACGTCCTGACTTTC
-,few,TRBV5-1,TRBJ1-1,CASSLGPGQEAFF,TGCGCCAGCAGCTTGGGTCCCGGACAGGAAGCTTTCTTT
TRBD2,few,TRBV20-1,TRBJ2-5,CSATTSGSRSQETQYF,TGCAGTGCTACAACTAGCGGGTCTAGGTCCCAAGAGACCCAGTACTTC
-,-,TRBV30,TRBJ1-2,CAWSVRKGLNYGYTF,TGTGCCTGGAGTGTACGGAAGGGATTAAACTATGGCTACACCTTC
-,-,TRBV20-1,TRBJ1-2,CSALGQIVSTF,TGCAGTGCTCTCGGACAAATCGTTTCGACCTTC
TRBD1,-,TRBV6-2/TRBV6-3,TRBJ2-5,CASSYLGQGTETQYF,TGTGCCAGCAGTTACTTGGGACAGGGGACAGAGACCCAGTACTTC
TRBD1,-,TRBV6-5,TRBJ1-2,CASREQGRGDGYTF,TGTGCCAGCAGAGAACAGGGGAGGGGGGATGGCTACACCTTC
-,-,TRBV25-1,TRBJ1-6,CASSDRGQKSSPLHF,TGTGCCAGCAGTGATCGTGGACAGAAGAGTTCACCCCTCCACTTT
-,few,TRBV7-6,TRBJ1-1,CASSLDRLVVTEAFF,TGTGCCAGCAGCTTAGACAGGCTTGTCGTCACTGAAGCTTTCTTT
TRBD1,-,TRBV19,TRBJ2-3,CASSNLGGRTDTQYF,TGTGCCAGTAGTAATCTAGGGGGCCGTACAGATACGCAGTATTTT
TRBD2,few,TRBV27,TRBJ2-1,CASSYLAGDYNEQFF,TGTGCCAGCAGTTATCTAGCGGGGGATTACAATGAGCAGTTCTTC
-,-,TRBV11-3,TRBJ2-1,CASSPGLPYNEQFF,TGTGCCAGCAGCCCGGGTCTGCCTTACAATGAGCAGTTCTTC
TRBD1,-,TRBV11-2,TRBJ1-2,CASSSFPSLQGMNYGYTF,TGTGCCAGCAGCTCTTTCCCTTCCCTACAGGGGATGAACTATGGCTACACCTTC
-,many,TRBV7-6,TRBJ2-3,CASSLGPRTDTQYF,TGTGCCAGCAGCTTAGGACCACGCACAGATACGCAGTATTTT
TRBD1,many,TRBV6-6,TRBJ1-1,CASRGQGVTPQGYTEAFF,TGTGCCAGCAGGGGACAGGGGGTCACACCCCAAGGGTACACTGAAGCTTTCTTT
TRBD2,few,TRBV7-3,TRBJ2-1,CASSLQGLAGNNEQFF,TGTGCCAGCAGCCTTCAGGGACTAGCGGGTAACAATGAGCAGTTCTTC
-,-,TRBV14,TRBJ2-7,CASSLTRDTSYEQYF,TGTGCCAGCAGCCTCACCCGGGACACCTCCTACGAGCAGTACTTC
TRBD2,-,TRBV7-6,TRBJ2-7,CASSSASGSGEQYF,TGTGCTAGCAGCTCGGCTAGCGGGAGCGGGGAGCAGTACTTC
-,-,TRBV30,TRBJ1-2,CAWSDWWQGGYTF,TGTGCCTGGAGTGATTGGTGGCAGGGTGGCTACACCTTC
-,-,TRBV7-9,TRBJ1-5,CASSPGLWGFNSNQPQHF,TGTGCCAGCAGCCCAGGACTATGGGGTTTTAATAGCAATCAGCCCCAGCATTTT
TRBD2,-,TRBV12-3/TRBV12-4,TRBJ2-1,CASSISGGAANEQFF,TGTGCCAGCAGTATAAGCGGGGGGGCCGCCAATGAGCAGTTCTTC
-,-,TRBV10-1,TRBJ2-2,CARQGRTGELFF,TGCGCCAGGCAGGGGAGGACCGGGGAGCTGTTTTTT
TRBD1,-,TRBV7-2,TRBJ1-1,CASSRRGRLAREAFF,TGTGCCAGCAGCCGCAGGGGGCGTTTGGCCCGTGAAGCTTTCTTT
TRBD2,-,TRBV19,TRBJ2-7,CASSIGVAGENYEQYF,TGTGCCAGTAGTATTGGGGTAGCGGGAGAGAACTACGAGCAGTACTTC
-,-,TRBV6-6,TRBJ1-4,CASSYSLGNEKLFF,TGTGCCAGCAGTTACTCGCTCGGGAATGAAAAACTGTTTTTT
-,-,TRBV30,TRBJ1-2,CAWSPTSVWDHFSLPKRIGYTF,TGTGCCTGGAGTCCAACGTCTGTTTGGGACCACTTTTCTCTGCCGAAAAGAATTGGCTACACCTTC
-,few,TRBV7-2,TRBJ2-7,CASSLARNPPYEQYF,TGTGCCAGCAGCTTAGCACGAAACCCCCCCTACGAGCAGTACTTC
TRBD2,-,TRBV15,TRBJ2-7,CATSRPPPGLANRKSYEQYF,TGTGCCACCAGCAGACCCCCCCCGGGACTAGCCAATCGAAAATCCTACGAGCAGTACTTC
-,-,TRBV13,TRBJ2-6,CASSSRDIGSGANVLTF,TGTGCCAGCAGCTCACGGGACATCGGCTCTGGGGCCAACGTCCTGACTTTC
TRBD2,few,TRBV28,TRBJ2-1,CASNSGRAGSYNEQFF,TGTGCCAGCAATAGCGGGAGGGCCGGGTCCTACAATGAGCAGTTCTTC